This TCR beta chain was observed in a study of blood T cell repertoires in COVID-19 (dated by TCRdb to between 2020 and 2021). A note on the overall study: Collaborator samples came from the United States, Italy and Spain and covered acute and convalescent phases of COVID-19. The material from the prospective study consisted of cDNA or gDNA derived from T cells, B-cell-depleted T cells, or PBMCs. Deeply sampled blood TCRbeta repertoires from subjects exposed to, actively infected with, or recovered from COVID-19 were included in the dataset. The repertoires were made available in a free public database intended to serve as a resource for research on the immune response to SARS-CoV-2. Samples came from the ongoing ImmuneRACE study (first 160 participants) plus 1,254 subjects from 6 global collaborators. The sample metadata nearly always contained a de-identified subject ID, COVID-19 status, age in years and sex. HLA class I and class II types, where available, came from metadata supplied by the sample provider rather than from assay-based typing.

The collaborating institutions used their own protocols to collect whole blood in K2EDTA tubes. Collaborator samples were shipped for TCRbeta analysis as frozen whole blood, isolated PBMCs, or DNA extracted from either sample type. TCRbeta CDR3 regions were amplified from genomic DNA by means of the immunoSEQ Assay, a bias-controlled multiplex PCR. As for the authors' bioinformatics: Within the assay, amplification of reference gene primers was used to estimate how many nucleated cells each sample contained. Sequence reads were collapsed and filtered to measure the absolute abundance of every unique TCRbeta CDR3 rearrangement. For each sample, productive Simpson clonality was calculated as the square root of Simpson's diversity index over productive rearrangements. In its TCRdb copy, this immuneACCESS table keeps in-frame sequences only and misses some clones. Where compared with another copy, unresolved V genes explain less than half of these, and the others have no known cause. The V and J calls and the clone size are those of that table, but D and trimming were determined from the DNA. The sample table holds tens of thousands of clones, of which about four fifths were seen once. The ten biggest clones cover approximately 7% of the sample.

The investigation overall reported the following: The quantity of clinical and demographic metadata differed by source and by participant and was supplied without curation.

V drops 1 base and J drops 6 bases, leaving 18 bases in between. From the cysteine up to the phenylalanine, the CDR3 has a length of 16 residues. Only CDR3 DNA is held: 48 bases, read in frame from base 1. In the germline V gene, CDR1 corresponds to MGHDK and CDR2 to SYGVNS. Of note for this clone: The specificity of this receptor is unknown. No base qualities exist here, and no much larger clone lies one base off it.

The material sequenced was peripheral blood. This receptor was obtained from a man aged 35 to 55 with acute or convalescent COVID-19. Recombination linked TRBV25-1 to TRBJ1-2; the best D guess is TRBD1, with 6 bases matching. At the DNA level, the sequence is TGTGCCAGCAGTGAATTTAATAGTGAACAGGGAAATGGCTACACCTTC. It translates to CASSEFNSEQGNGYTF.